Each of the 25 T cell receptor beta chains below was sequenced from the same sample in a study of beta chain features in type 1 diabetes. Findings and caveats of the study: Shortening that was moderate but significant affected the TCRB CDR3s of Type 1 diabetes patients in all four CD4+ subsets.

These receptors have no known antigen. The authors reverse transcribed all of the isolated RNA, so sequencing captured expressed TCRB transcripts. The method was immunoSEQ multiplex PCR; TCRdb's version includes in-frame clones alone and lacks a portion of them. The sample lists about 270,000 clones, around 15% occurring once. The sequencing sample was made of naive CD4+ T cells from blood. The receptors originated from a man between 25 and 39 years old with type 1 diabetes.

The table lists this clone with a few counts. The chain employs TRBV28 and TRBJ2-7, with TRBD2 matching 9 bases. The CDR3 length is 14 residues. Per the germline V gene, CDR1 is MDHEN and CDR2 is SYDVKM. Trimming removed 8 bases from V and 1 base from J; junction bases left unmatched: 6. The CDR3 loop reads CASETSGRSYEQYF. In DNA form, the CDR3 reads TGTGCCAGCGAAACCAGCGGGAGGTCCTACGAGCAGTACTTC. The complete variable domain, with remaining parts taken from reference TRBV28 and TRBJ2-7, reads DVKVTQSSRYLVKRTGEKVFLECVQDMDHENMFWYRQDPGLGLRLIYFSYDVKMKEKGDIPEGYSVSREKKERFSLILESASTNQTSMYLCASETSGRSYEQYFGPGTRLTVT.

This clone was picked up a small number of times. This chain joins TRBV6-5 and TRBJ2-7; 7 positions match TRBD2. This CDR3 has 14 amino acids. Trimming took 4 bases from V and 6 from J; bases not matched to a gene: 9. CDR1 MNHEY and CDR2 SVGAGI come from the germline V gene. The CDR3 coding sequence is TGTGCCAGCAGTTCCCTCACGGGAGGATGCGAGCAGTACTTC. Its translation is CASSSLTGGCEQYF.

The chain is built from TRBV30 and TRBJ1-3, with no clear D. Germline-derived CDR1 and CDR2 are GTSNPN and SVGIG (reference sequence). This CDR3 is built from 13 residues. Trimming removed 3 bases at V and 1 base at J, with 7 bases between. The CDR3 region has the DNA TGTGCCTGGAGCGGACTGTCTGGAAACACCATATATTTT. Its translation is CAWSGLSGNTIYF.

The rearrangement links TRBV4-2 to TRBJ2-1; 10 nucleotides align to TRBD2. The CDR3 is made up of 15 amino acids. CDR1 LGHNA and CDR2 YNFKEQ come from the germline V gene. V lost 3 bases to trimming and J lost 4 bases; unmatched junction nucleotides: 3. The CDR3 DNA follows: TGTGCCAGCAGCCAGGAGACTAGCGGGTACAATGAGCAGTTCTTC. This codes for CASSQETSGYNEQFF.

The chain uses TRBV30 and TRBJ1-3; no reliable D call. With 3 bases removed from V and 6 bases from J, the gap between germline ends came to 9 bases. Germline values: CDR1 GTSNPN, CDR2 SVGIG (reference sequence). This CDR3 is built from 12 residues. As DNA, the CDR3 is TGTGCCTGGAGCCCAGGTTTAAACACCATATATTTT. Its translation is CAWSPGLNTIYF. Full variable domain (outside the CDR3, taken from reference TRBV30 and TRBJ1-3): SQTIHQWPATLVQPVGSPLSLECTVEGTSNPNLYWYRQAAGRGLQLLFYSVGIGQISSEVPQNLSASRPQDRQFILSSKKLLLSDSGFYLCAWSPGLNTIYFGEGSWLTVV.

The chain is built from TRBV20-1 and TRBJ2-5; D unresolved. The CDR3 totals 11 residues. V gave up 3 bases and J gave up 9 bases, with 11 bases separating them. Germline-derived CDR1 and CDR2 are DFQATT and SNEGSKA (reference sequence). CDR3 loop: CSASLVAAQYF. In DNA, the CDR3 is TGCAGTGCTAGTCTTGTTGCGGCCCAGTACTTC.

This clone was seen a handful of times. The chain is built from TRBV28 and TRBJ2-7; D uncertain. Trimming took 2 bases from V and 5 from J, leaving 7 bases between them. Germline-derived CDR1 and CDR2 are MDHEN and SYDVKM. The CDR3 is made up of 12 amino acids. The CDR3 loop is CASSLVVDEQYF. The DNA of the CDR3 is TGTGCCAGCAGTTTAGTTGTCGACGAGCAGTACTTC.

The CDR3 is CASSRYRDNEQFF. The CDR3 bases are TGTGCCAGCAGCCGTTACAGGGATAATGAGCAGTTCTTC. The rearrangement uses TRBV7-3 and TRBJ2-1, with D possibly matching TRBD1 (6 bases). The CDR3 consists of 13 residues. V was clipped by 5 bases and J by 7 bases, with 12 bases between them. Germline lookup yields CDR1 SGHTA and CDR2 FQGTGA.

This clone was seen only a few times. The genes are TRBV28 and TRBJ2-2; weak D call: TRBD2 (5 bases). The CDR3 is 13 amino acids. The germline V gene encodes CDR1 MDHEN and CDR2 SYDVKM. V was pared by 11 bases and J by 2 bases, with 12 bases between. CDR3 in DNA: TGTGCCGCAGAGAGCGGAAACACCGGGGAGCTGTTTTTT. This gives the protein CAAESGNTGELFF.

The chain has TRBV9 and TRBJ1-1, with D maybe TRBD1 (6 bases). There are 13 residues in the CDR3. Trimming took off 4 bases at V and 1 base at J, with 8 bases between the two ends. CDR1 SGDLS and CDR2 YYNGEE come from the germline V gene. CDR3 DNA: TGTGCCAGCAGCCAGGACAGGAACACTGAAGCTTTCTTT. Protein product: CASSQDRNTEAFF.

The chain combines TRBV15 with TRBJ2-7; D might be TRBD2 (7 bases). The ends were cut back, 7 bases at V and 4 bases at J, with 14 bases in the middle. This CDR3 is 13 amino acids long. The germline V gene encodes CDR1 LNHNV and CDR2 YYDKDF (reference sequence). CDR3 region: CATKAGAVYEQYF. Written as DNA, the CDR3 is TGTGCCACCAAGGCGGGGGCAGTATACGAGCAGTACTTC. The full variable domain, its missing parts supplied by reference TRBV15 and TRBJ2-7, is DAMVIQNPRYQVTQFGKPVTLSCSQTLNHNVMYWYQQKSSQAPKLLFHYYDKDFNNEADTPDNFQSRRPNTSFCFLDIRSPGLGDTAMYLCATKAGAVYEQYFGPGTRLTVT.

The chain recombines TRBV19 with TRBJ2-1, with a tentative D call TRBD2 (6 bases). From germline, CDR1 is LNHDA and CDR2 SQIVND (reference sequence). V lost 9 bases to trimming and J lost 5 bases, with 23 bases between them. This CDR3 is 16 amino acids long. CDR3 in amino acids: CASQTSNGRLHNEQFF. The DNA for the CDR3 is TGTGCCAGCCAGACTAGTAACGGCCGCCTCCACAATGAGCAGTTCTTC.

The chain uses TRBV28 and TRBJ1-5, with 8 bases lining up with TRBD1. V was clipped by 7 bases and J by 7 bases; unmatched bases: 3. Per the germline V gene, CDR1 is MDHEN and CDR2 is SYDVKM. This CDR3 is 12 amino acids long. CDR3 residues: CASTRQGQPQHF. In DNA form, the CDR3 reads TGTGCCAGCACCCGACAGGGGCAGCCCCAGCATTTT.

About this clone itself: The sample has other DNA sequences that encode this CDR3 too. The CDR3, as DNA: TGCGCCAGCAGCTTGGACAGGGCAACTAATGAAAAACTGTTTTTT. Translated, it gives CASSLDRATNEKLFF. V is TRBV5-1 and J is TRBJ1-4; D may be TRBD1 (6 bases). Germline assignment: CDR1 SGHRS and CDR2 YFSETQ. Trimming stripped 0 bases from V and 0 bases from J, with 6 bases between. This CDR3 spans 15 amino acids.

This clone was detected a few times. The chain joins TRBV18 to TRBJ1-2; TRBD1 is a possible D gene (6 bases). The CDR3 is 15 residues long. The V and J ends lost 6 bases and 8 bases respectively, with 22 bases between them. Germline CDR1 KGHSH, CDR2 LQKENI. The CDR3 DNA reads as TGTGCCAGCTCGCCTCAGGGGCAAAAAGGAGCCGGCTACACCTTC. As protein: CASSPQGQKGAGYTF. Combining the CDR3 with reference TRBV18 and TRBJ1-2 gives the whole variable domain NAGVMQNPRHLVRRRGQEARLRCSPMKGHSHVYWYRQLPEEGLKFMVYLQKENIIDESGMPKERFSAEFPKEGPSILRIQQVVRGDSAAYFCASSPQGQKGAGYTFGSGTRLTVV.

This clone was seen a handful of times. V usage is TRBV7-3 and J usage is TRBJ2-5; 9 bases fit TRBD2. The CDR3 contains 13 residues. J gave up 5 bases and V 4 bases, and 2 bases lay outside the gene matches. Germline CDR1 SGHTA, CDR2 FQGTGA. The CDR3 sequence: CASSWTSAETQYF. The CDR3 bases are TGTGCCAGCAGCTGGACTAGCGCGGAGACCCAGTACTTC. The entire variable domain, with the rest obtained from reference TRBV7-3 and TRBJ2-5, is as follows: GAGVSQTPSNKVTEKGKYVELRCDPISGHTALYWYRQSLGQGPEFLIYFQGTGAADDSGLPNDRFFAVRPEGSVSTLKIQRTERGDSAVYLCASSWTSAETQYFGPGTRLLVL.

This chain links TRBV28 with TRBJ2-7, with D unresolved. V gave up 2 bases and J gave up 7 bases, with 6 bases separating them. Germline-derived CDR1 and CDR2 are MDHEN and SYDVKM. The CDR3 is 11 residues long. CDR3 sequence: CASSLDTEQYF. The CDR3 DNA reads as TGTGCCAGCAGTTTAGACACAGAGCAGTACTTC.

This clone has a handful of counts. This chain joins TRBV5-5 and TRBJ2-3; D unresolved. This CDR3 is built from 14 residues. Germline-derived CDR1 and CDR2 are SGHKS and YYEKEE (reference sequence). V was shortened by 4 bases and J by 6 bases, with 15 bases between the two germline ends. This CDR3 reads CASSPEMVRDTQYF. CDR3 DNA sequence: TGTGCCAGCAGCCCGGAGATGGTTAGGGATACGCAGTATTTT.

The chain links TRBV29-1 to TRBJ2-7, with D uncertain. V was shortened by 7 bases and J by 3 bases, with 10 bases between the two germline ends. Germline CDR1 reads SQVTM; CDR2 reads ANQGSEA. This CDR3 is built from 11 residues. The CDR3 nucleotides read TGCAGCGCCGCTTCGAGCTACGAGCAGTACTTC. Amino acids: CSAASSYEQYF.

The V call is TRBV18, the J call TRBJ1-1; unclear D gene. There are 11 residues in the CDR3. V shed 5 bases and J shed 7 bases, with 8 bases lying between them. The germline V gene encodes CDR1 KGHSH and CDR2 LQKENI. The CDR3 DNA follows: TGTGCCAGCTCAGCGACTGATGAAGCTTTCTTT. This codes for CASSATDEAFF. Based on the CDR3 plus reference TRBV18 and TRBJ1-1, the full variable domain is NAGVMQNPRHLVRRRGQEARLRCSPMKGHSHVYWYRQLPEEGLKFMVYLQKENIIDESGMPKERFSAEFPKEGPSILRIQQVVRGDSAAYFCASSATDEAFFGQGTRLTVV.

The table lists this clone with a few counts. The chain uses TRBV25-1 and TRBJ2-7; D is possibly TRBD2 (6 bases). This CDR3 region has 14 residues. CDR1 is MGHDK and CDR2 is SYGVNS in the germline V gene. Trimming took off 2 bases at V and 13 bases at J, with 21 bases between the two ends. The CDR3 loop reads CASSEPGTGINQYF. CDR3 DNA: TGTGCCAGCAGTGAACCAGGGACTGGAATTAACCAATACTTC.

The CDR3 DNA reads as TGTGCCAGCTCAACGGACATCCAAGAGACCCAGTACTTC. Its protein product is CASSTDIQETQYF. This chain links TRBV18 with TRBJ2-5; TRBD1 might be the D (5 bases). V dropped 5 bases and J dropped 1 base, with 8 bases sitting between them. The CDR3 contains 13 residues. Germline assignment: CDR1 KGHSH and CDR2 LQKENI.

This clone was observed a handful of times. In DNA, the CDR3 is TGCGCCAGCAGAATATCGGCGGGGCCCGAGCAGTACTTC. Amino acids: CASRISAGPEQYF. The V and J genes are TRBV5-1 and TRBJ2-7, with a possible D match to TRBD2 (6 bases). The CDR3 consists of 13 residues. V was cut by 5 bases and J by 6 bases, with 15 bases left in between. CDR1 is SGHRS and CDR2 is YFSETQ in the germline V gene.

The chain joins TRBV10-3 to TRBJ1-1; a weak D match, TRBD1 (5 bases). Trimming removed 2 bases at V and 1 base at J, with 11 bases between. The germline V gene encodes CDR1 ENHRY and CDR2 SYGVKD. The CDR3 loop spans 15 amino acids. The CDR3 bases are TGTGCCATCAGTGAGCCTCAGGGCGGGAACACTGAAGCTTTCTTT. It specifies CAISEPQGGNTEAFF.

The rearrangement uses TRBV28 and TRBJ2-2; no definite D call. The CDR3 is made up of 15 amino acids. V lost 3 bases and J 9 bases, leaving 17 bases between the germline ends. Per germline, CDR1 MDHEN and CDR2 SYDVKM. CDR3 protein: CASSFAATVHRELFF. CDR3 sequence (DNA): TGTGCCAGCAGTTTCGCCGCGACTGTCCACCGGGAGCTGTTTTTT.